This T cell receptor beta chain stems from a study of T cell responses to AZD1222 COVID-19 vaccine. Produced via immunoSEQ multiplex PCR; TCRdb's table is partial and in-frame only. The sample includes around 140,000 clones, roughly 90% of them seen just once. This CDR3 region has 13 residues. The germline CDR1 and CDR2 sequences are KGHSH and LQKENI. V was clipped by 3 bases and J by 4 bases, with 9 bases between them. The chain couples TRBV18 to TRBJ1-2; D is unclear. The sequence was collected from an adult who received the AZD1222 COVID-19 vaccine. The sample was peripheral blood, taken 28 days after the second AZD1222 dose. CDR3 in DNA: TGTGCCAGCTCACCCCCCGGGAGCTATGGCTACACCTTC. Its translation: CASSPPGSYGYTF.